This TCR beta chain was retrieved from a study of molecular identifiers for immune sequencing clone quantification (dated by TCRdb to 2017 to 2018). Study-level background: For a replicate experiment, the RNA from either approximately 20,000 or 100,000 naive CD8 T cells was divided into five aliquots, and four of those aliquots went on to sequencing. This methods study used CD8 T cells to benchmark TCR RNA copy counting and molecular-identifier clustering-based TCR repertoire sequencing (MIDCIRS).

Library generation was performed with PCR. The instrument was an Illumina HiSeq 4000. Bulk TCR libraries were generated as previously described, with the TCR primers listed in Table S5 used. Total RNA was purified with the Qiagen AllPrep DNA/RNA kit. Reads from multiple sequencing runs of the same library were pooled before analysis. The paper's processing steps were these. Reads were retained only if an exact TCR constant sequence was present, and the retained reads were trimmed to 150 nt and grouped according to their 12-nt molecular barcodes. Reads in each barcode group were sub-clustered using a 15% Levenshtein threshold, and a quality-weighted consensus sequence was built for each RNA molecule. Non-functional sequences were excluded, and lower-count sequences lying one edit away from another sequence were also excluded. Based on a fit of two negative binomial distributions, barcode sub-clusters having less than 20% of the maximum read count were discarded. The public reads were reprocessed in TCRdb via fastp at Q25 and MiXCR, keeping in-frame beta chains. Each CDR3 protein appears once, grouped with its most common genes and DNA. The V and J calls and clone size are TCRdb's, not the authors'. The table for this sample lists roughly 320,000 distinct CDR3 sequences; about 21% of them were counted only once. The ten largest clones add up to approximately 0.8% of the sample.

The CDR3 has 18 amino acids, counting both end residues. The DNA shown is the 54-base CDR3, in frame from base 1. V is cut by 6 bases and J by 0 bases, and the space between the germline ends is 18 bases. The full study reports these points: In CMV-specific effector cells, clones with more than 20 RNA copies accounted for over 98% of molecules, whereas in naive cells such clones accounted for under 1%. Modeling estimated roughly 3.2 recovered TCR RNA copies per cell, compared with approximately 10 by digital PCR, which implies roughly 27% capture efficiency. When barcode sub-clustering was not used, chimeric consensus sequences inflated TCR diversity, with chimeras reaching as high as 47%. The naive libraries included spiked-in Jurkat TCR RNA (about nine copies' worth), and this Jurkat TCR RNA is not part of the donor repertoire. Even against a background of about a million naive CD8 T cells, spiked-in Jurkat TCR RNA amounting to a single cell's worth was reported to be detectable. Highly expanded clone sizes could be underestimated if identical TCR molecules share a barcode.

Libraries of naive CD8 T cells were built from around 18,000 to 910,000 sorted cells, with 10%, 30% or 50% of the purified RNA used. Naive CD8 T cells were FACS-sorted as CD8+CD4-CCR7+CD45RA+ on a BD FACSAria II into RLT Plus buffer. Nine to eleven TCR copies' worth of Jurkat RNA were spiked into roughly 18,000-1,000,000 naive CD8 T cell samples to test detection sensitivity. Enrichment of CD8 T cells was performed with RosetteSep CD8+ T Cell Enrichment Cocktail and Ficoll-Paque, after which ACK red cell lysis was carried out. Regarding this clonotype: Its binding antigen is unknown. Given a much more abundant clone one base away, this may be a read error. Since the CDR3 does not end with the conserved phenylalanine or tryptophan, this likely comes from a read error.

The clonotype originates from a human donor in good health. Some libraries in this study had Jurkat cell RNA spiked in. Sequencing was done on a sample of naive CD8+ T cells from blood, with Jurkat cell RNA spiked in. The meaning of the sample's cell subset or site label: FACS-sorted CD8+CD4-CCR7+CD45RA+ naive T cells. The chain was built from TRBV12-3 or TRBV12-4 and TRBJ2-6, with no confidently assigned D gene. Read as DNA, the sequence is TGTGCCAGCAGCTTGCCCCCCGGGTCGAGCTCTGGGGCCAACGTCCTGACTTCC. Its protein product is CASSLPPGSSSGANVLTS.